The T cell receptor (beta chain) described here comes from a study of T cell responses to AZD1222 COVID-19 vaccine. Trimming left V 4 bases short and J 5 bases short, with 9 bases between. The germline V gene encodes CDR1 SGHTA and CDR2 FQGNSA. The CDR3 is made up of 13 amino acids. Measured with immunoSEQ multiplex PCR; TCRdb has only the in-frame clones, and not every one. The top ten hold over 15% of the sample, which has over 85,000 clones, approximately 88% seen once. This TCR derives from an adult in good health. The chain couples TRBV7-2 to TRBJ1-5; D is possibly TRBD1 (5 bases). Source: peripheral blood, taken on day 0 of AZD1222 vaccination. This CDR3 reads CASSSQGDQPQHF. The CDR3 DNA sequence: TGTGCCAGCAGCTCTCAGGGAGATCAGCCCCAGCATTTT.